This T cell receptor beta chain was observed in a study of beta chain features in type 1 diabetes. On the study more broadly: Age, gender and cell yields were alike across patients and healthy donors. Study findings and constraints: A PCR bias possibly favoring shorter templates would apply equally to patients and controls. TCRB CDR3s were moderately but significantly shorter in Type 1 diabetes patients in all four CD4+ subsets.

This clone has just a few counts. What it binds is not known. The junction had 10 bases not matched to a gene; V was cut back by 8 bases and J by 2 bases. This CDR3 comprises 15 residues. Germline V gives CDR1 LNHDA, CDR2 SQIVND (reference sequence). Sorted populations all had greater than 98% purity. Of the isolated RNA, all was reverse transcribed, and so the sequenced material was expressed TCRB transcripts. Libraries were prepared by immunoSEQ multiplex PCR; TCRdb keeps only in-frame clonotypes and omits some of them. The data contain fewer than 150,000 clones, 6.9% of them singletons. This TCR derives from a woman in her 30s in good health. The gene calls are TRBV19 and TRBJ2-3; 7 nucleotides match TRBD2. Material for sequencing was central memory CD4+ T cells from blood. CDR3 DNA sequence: TGTGCCAGTGCGGTCAAGCGGGGACTCACAGATACGCAGTATTTT. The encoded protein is CASAVKRGLTDTQYF. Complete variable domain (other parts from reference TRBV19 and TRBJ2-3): DGGITQSPKYLFRKEGQNVTLSCEQNLNHDAMYWYRQDPGQGLRLIYYSQIVNDFQKGDIAEGYSVSREKKESFPLTVTSAQKNPTAFYLCASAVKRGLTDTQYFGPGTRLTVL.